Given below is one T cell receptor beta chain in context. Its target is unknown. Using immunoSEQ multiplex PCR, the repertoire was profiled, and TCRdb retains in-frame clones only, with some absent. Found here are hundreds of thousands of clones, about 90% of them singletons; the top ten hold about 12%. The entry originates in a study of cytomegalovirus exposure and HLA in healthy donors. Study-wide results and limits: Rare TCR sequences dominated, though some public TCRs recurred in many donors.

This CDR3 is built from 16 residues. CDR1 is SGHAT, CDR2 FQNNGV, per germline. The trim removed 0 bases at V and 0 bases at J, leaving 5 bases unmatched. The source material was PBMCs. The V gene is TRBV11-2, the J gene TRBJ2-7; TRBD1 agrees at 7 bases. This TCR came from a man between 18 and 35 years old in good health and CMV-seropositive. Written as DNA, the CDR3 is TGTGCCAGCAGCTTAGAAGGGACAGCTATCTCCTACGAGCAGTACTTC. This codes for CASSLEGTAISYEQYF. Full variable domain (missing parts from reference TRBV11-2 and TRBJ2-7): EAGVAQSPRYKIIEKRQSVAFWCNPISGHATLYWYQQILGQGPKLLIQFQNNGVVDDSQLPKDRFSAERLKGVDSTLKIQPAKLEDSAVYLCASSLEGTAISYEQYFGPGTRLTVT.